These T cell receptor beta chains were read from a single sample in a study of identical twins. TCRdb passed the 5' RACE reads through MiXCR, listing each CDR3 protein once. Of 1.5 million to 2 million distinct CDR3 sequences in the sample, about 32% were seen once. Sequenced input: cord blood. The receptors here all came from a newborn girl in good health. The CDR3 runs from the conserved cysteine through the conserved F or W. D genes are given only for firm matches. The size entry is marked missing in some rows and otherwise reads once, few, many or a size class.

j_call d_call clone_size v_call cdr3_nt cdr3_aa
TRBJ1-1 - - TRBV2 TGTGCCAGCAGTGAAGCGCTCGGCGGCCAAACTGAAGCTTTCTTT CASSEALGGQTEAFF
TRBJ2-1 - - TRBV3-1 TGTGCCAGCAGCCAACCGGACTCGCCCCCGTACAATGAGCAGTTCTTC CASSQPDSPPYNEQFF
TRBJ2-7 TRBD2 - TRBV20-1 TGCAGTGCTGGGATACTAGCGGCGCTCTTGAGCGAGCAGTACTTC CSAGILAALLSEQYF
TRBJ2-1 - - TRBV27 TGTGCCAGCAGAAGCAGGGGGGCGATCAATGAGCAGTTCTTC CASRSRGAINEQFF
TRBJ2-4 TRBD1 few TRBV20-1 TGCAGTGCTAGACGGACAGGGGGCAATGGAAACATTCAGTACTTC CSARRTGGNGNIQYF
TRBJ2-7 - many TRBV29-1 TGCAGCGCAACCGCGTGGTCCTACGAGCAGTACTTC CSATAWSYEQYF
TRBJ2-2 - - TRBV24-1 TGTGCCACCAGTGATTCCCTAGAAGACACCGGGGAGCTGTTTTTT CATSDSLEDTGELFF
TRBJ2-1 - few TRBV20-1 TGCAGTGCTACTCCGGGACACGACGTAGTGGCTGAGCAGTTCTTC CSATPGHDVVAEQFF
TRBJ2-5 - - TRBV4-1 TGCGCCAGCAGCCAAGATAGCCGGGGGGAGACCCAGTACTTC CASSQDSRGETQYF
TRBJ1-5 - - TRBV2 TGTGCCAGCAGCAACCATGTCAGGATCCCCAATCAGCCCCAGCATTTT CASSNHVRIPNQPQHF
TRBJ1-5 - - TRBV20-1 TGCAGTGCTAGTAGGGGCCAGACATTGGCGCCCCAGCATTTT CSASRGQTLAPQHF
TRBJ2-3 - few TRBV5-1 TGCGCCAGCAGCTTGGCGATAGATTCGCGAGGGAGTAGCACAGATACGCAGTATTTT CASSLAIDSRGSSTDTQYF
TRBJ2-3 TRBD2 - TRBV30 TGTGCCTGGAGTAGACTAGCGGGGGGGCGGGATACGCAGTATTTT CAWSRLAGGRDTQYF
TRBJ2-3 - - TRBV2 TGTGCCAGCAGTCGGGAGTCTAGCACAGATACGCAGTATTTT CASSRESSTDTQYF
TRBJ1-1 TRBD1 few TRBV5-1 TGCGCCAGCAGCTCGATGGGACAGGTGGTTGGCACTGAAGCTTTCTTT CASSSMGQVVGTEAFF
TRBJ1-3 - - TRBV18 TGTGCCAGCTCACTCCTTCGGGACGGCGGAAACACCATATATTTT CASSLLRDGGNTIYF
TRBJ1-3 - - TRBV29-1 TGCAGCGCCGGAGGAGGAGAAGGAAACACCATATATTTT CSAGGGEGNTIYF
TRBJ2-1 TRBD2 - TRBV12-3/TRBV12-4 TGTGCCAGCAGTTTATCGGGGGGGCCCATCAATGAGCAGTTCTTC CASSLSGGPINEQFF
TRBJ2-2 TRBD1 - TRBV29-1 TGCAGCGTTGAAGGGGGAACAGGGGTACCAAGGCTGTTTTTT CSVEGGTGVPRLFF
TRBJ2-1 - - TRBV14 TGTGCCAGCAGCCAAGTGTCGGGAGACGGGGTATACAATGAGCAGTTCTTC CASSQVSGDGVYNEQFF
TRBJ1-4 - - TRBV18 TGTGCCAGCTCATCAGCGGATTTTAATGAAAAACTGTTTTTT CASSSADFNEKLFF
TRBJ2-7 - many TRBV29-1 TGCAGCGTTGTATCGTGGGCGAGAGACGAGCAGTACTTC CSVVSWARDEQYF
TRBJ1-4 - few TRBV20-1 TGCAGTGCCTCCGATATGGGGGGGGTGGGCGAAAAACTGTTTTTT CSASDMGGVGEKLFF
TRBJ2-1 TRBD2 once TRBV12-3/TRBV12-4 TGTGCCAGCACCCAGCGGGAGCAGTCTGAGCAGTTCTTC CASTQREQSEQFF
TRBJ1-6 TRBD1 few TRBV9 TGTGCCAGCAGCGCCCAGGACAGGATAAATTCACCCCTCCACTTT CASSAQDRINSPLHF
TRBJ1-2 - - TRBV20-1 TGCAGTGCTTTGACAGGTCCCGATGGCTACACCTTC CSALTGPDGYTF
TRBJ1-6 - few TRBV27 TGTGCCAGCAGTTTCGGAGGGGCCCAAAATTCACCCCTCCACTTT CASSFGGAQNSPLHF
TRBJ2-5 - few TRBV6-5 TGTGCCAGCAGTTACTCGGGGGCTTCCCAAGAGACCCAGTACTTC CASSYSGASQETQYF
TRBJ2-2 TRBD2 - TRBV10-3 TGTGCCATCAGTGCTTACGGGAGGGCCTCGAACACCGGGGAGCTGTTTTTT CAISAYGRASNTGELFF
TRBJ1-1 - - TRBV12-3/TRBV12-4 TGTGCCAGCAGTCCCCGGAACAGGGAGAAGAACACTGAAGCTTTCTTT CASSPRNREKNTEAFF
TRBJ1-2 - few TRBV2 TGTGCCAGCACCGGAGGGGAGAGCTATGGCTACACCTTC CASTGGESYGYTF
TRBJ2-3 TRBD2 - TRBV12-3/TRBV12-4 TGTGCCAGCAGTTGGACTAGCGGGGGAGGCGCAGATACGCAGTATTTT CASSWTSGGGADTQYF
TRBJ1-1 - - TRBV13 TGTGCCAGCAGCCTCCTGGGGCCACGGGCTCGGGGCACTGAAGCTTTCTTT CASSLLGPRARGTEAFF
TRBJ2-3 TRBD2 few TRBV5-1 TGCGCCAGCAGCTTGGCGGCTAGCGGGAGTAGCACAGATACGCAGTATTTT CASSLAASGSSTDTQYF
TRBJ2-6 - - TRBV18 TGTGCCAGCTCACCACCGTCTACGGCTGGGGCCAACGTCCTGACTTTC CASSPPSTAGANVLTF
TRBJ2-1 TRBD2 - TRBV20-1 TGCAGTGCTGCCAGGACTAGCGGAGAACACATCTCCTACAATGAGCAGTTCTTC CSAARTSGEHISYNEQFF
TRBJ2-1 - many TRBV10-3 TGTGCCATCAGTGCCGCAGGGCTAGAAAATGAGCAGTTCTTC CAISAAGLENEQFF
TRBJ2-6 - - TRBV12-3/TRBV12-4 TGTGCCAGCAGCTACAGGGTGGAGGCCAACGTCCTGACTTTC CASSYRVEANVLTF
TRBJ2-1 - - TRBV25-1 TGTGCCAGCAGTGATCCTGGGTGGGGGCATGAGCAGTTCTTC CASSDPGWGHEQFF
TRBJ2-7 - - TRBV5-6 TGTGCCAGCAGCTTGCTAGTCGGCAGGTACTTTTACGAGCAGTACTTC CASSLLVGRYFYEQYF
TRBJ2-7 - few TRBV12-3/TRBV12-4 TGTGCCAGCAGTTACGAGGTGTCCTACGAGCAGTACTTC CASSYEVSYEQYF
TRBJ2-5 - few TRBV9 TGTGCCAGCAGCGTAGGTACGGGACTGTCACAAGAGACCCAGTACTTC CASSVGTGLSQETQYF
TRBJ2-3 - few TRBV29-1 TGCAGCGTTGTTATCGGGGGCCTGGTACAGTATTTT CSVVIGGLVQYF
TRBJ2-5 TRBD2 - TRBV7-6 TGTGCCAGCAGCAAAGTCTTGGGGACTACCCTGGGAGGGGCACAAGAGACCCAGTACTTC CASSKVLGTTLGGAQETQYF
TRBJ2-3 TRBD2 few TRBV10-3 TGTGCCATCAGTGAGCCGAACCCATTCTCCAGACTAGCGGGAGCAGATACGCAGTATTTT CAISEPNPFSRLAGADTQYF
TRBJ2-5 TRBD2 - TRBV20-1 TGCAGTGCTAAGACTAGCCCTCAAGAGACCCAGTACTTC CSAKTSPQETQYF
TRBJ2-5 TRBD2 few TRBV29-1 TGCAGCGCTGGACTAGCGGGAGTGGAGACCCAGTACTTC CSAGLAGVETQYF
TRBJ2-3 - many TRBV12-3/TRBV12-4 TGTGCCAGCAGTCGAGACCCGAGCACAGATACGCAGTATTTT CASSRDPSTDTQYF
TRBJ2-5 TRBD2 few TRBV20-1 TGCAGTGCCGTAGATAGCGGGGTACGACAAGAGACCCAGTACTTC CSAVDSGVRQETQYF
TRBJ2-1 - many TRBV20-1 TGCAGTGCTAGAGGCAGGAGCTCCTACAATGAGCAGTTCTTC CSARGRSSYNEQFF
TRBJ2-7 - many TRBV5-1 TGCGCCAGCAGCCGATACGTGGGTTTACTATCCGAGCAGTACTTC CASSRYVGLLSEQYF
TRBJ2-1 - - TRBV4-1 TGCGCCAGCAGCCGAGCACTAGTAGGGGAGCAGTTCTTC CASSRALVGEQFF
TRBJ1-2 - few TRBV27 TGTGCCAGCAGCCTAACCAAAACCAGGCTGCACTATGGCTACACCTTC CASSLTKTRLHYGYTF
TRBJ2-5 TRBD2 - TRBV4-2 TGTGCCAGCAGCCAAGATCTAGGGACTAGCGGGGAAGAGACCCAGTACTTC CASSQDLGTSGEETQYF
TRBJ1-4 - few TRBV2 TGTGCCAGCAGGTGGGGTGCAACTAATGAAAAACTGTTTTTT CASRWGATNEKLFF
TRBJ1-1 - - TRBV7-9 TGTGCCAGCAGCCGGAGGGACACAAGGAACACTGAAGCTTTCTTT CASSRRDTRNTEAFF
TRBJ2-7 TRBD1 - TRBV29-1 TGCAGCGTTGTAATAGGGGGCAATGAGCAGTACTTC CSVVIGGNEQYF
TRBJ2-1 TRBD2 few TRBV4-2 TGTGCCAGCAGCACTGCCATAGCGGGGCCAGGGAATGAGCAGTTCTTC CASSTAIAGPGNEQFF
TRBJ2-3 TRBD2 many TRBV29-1 TGCAGCGTTCGATTAGCGGGGAGCGAGTATTTT CSVRLAGSEYF
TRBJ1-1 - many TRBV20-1 TGCAGTGCTAGACAGAACACTGAAGCTTTCTTT CSARQNTEAFF